These 28 T cell receptor beta chains originate from one sample sequenced in a study of blood T cells in healthy people across ages. A sample-barcoded 5' primer and a J-beta primer mix were used in a second PCR of roughly 7 to 11 cycles. TCRdb reprocessed the 5' RACE reads via MiXCR and lists one record per CDR3 protein. In the table there are about 970,000 distinct CDR3 sequences, roughly 51% of which are singletons. Material: blood. All receptors derive from a woman aged 60-75 years in good health.

The chain joins TRBV12-3 or TRBV12-4 to TRBJ2-1; D not resolved. The CDR3 is 12 residues long. The V gene lost 3 bases and the J gene lost 15 bases, with 15 bases spanning the gap. CDR3 sequence: CASSLWPEARFF. The CDR3 DNA sequence: TGTGCCAGCAGTTTGTGGCCGGAAGCGCGGTTCTTC.

This clonotype was counted once. The rearrangement links TRBV9 to TRBJ1-2; the match to TRBD1 covers 11 bases. The trim removed 3 bases at V and 4 bases at J, leaving 8 bases unmatched. The germline CDR1 and CDR2 sequences are SGDLS and YYNGEE. The CDR3 has 16 residues. This CDR3 is CASSGQWGQGVYGYTF. As DNA, the CDR3 is TGTGCCAGCAGCGGACAGTGGGGACAGGGGGTCTATGGCTACACCTTC.

With respect to this clonotype: Just one base apart from a much larger clone, this may be a read error. The V call is TRBV29-1, the J call TRBJ2-5, with TRBD1 as a possible D gene (5 bases). The germline gives CDR1 SQVTM, CDR2 ANQGSEA. This CDR3 contains 13 residues. The CDR3, as DNA: TGCTGCGTTGTAGGCAGGGCGCAAGAGACCCAGTACTTC. Protein sequence: CCVVGRAQETQYF.

The chain employs TRBV6-5 and TRBJ2-1, with 9 bases aligning to TRBD2. J lost 7 bases, V lost 5 bases, and 9 bases had no gene match. CDR3 length equals 15 residues. CDR1 is MNHEY and CDR2 is SVGAGI in the germline V gene. CDR3 loop: CASSPPAGGRNEQFF. For the CDR3, the DNA is TGTGCCAGCAGTCCCCCGGCGGGAGGGCGTAATGAGCAGTTCTTC.

The chain carries TRBV29-1 and TRBJ2-1; 9 nucleotides agree with TRBD2. Germline loops: CDR1 SQVTM, CDR2 ANQGSEA. The CDR3 covers 10 residues. V shed 2 bases, J shed 14 bases, and the junction held 1 base outside the gene matches. CDR3 region: CSVEQREEFF. The CDR3 DNA is TGCAGCGTTGAACAGCGGGAGGAGTTCTTC.

This clonotype was seen a handful of times. V and J are TRBV30 and TRBJ2-3, with D possibly matching TRBD2 (6 bases). Germline-derived CDR1 and CDR2 are GTSNPN and SVGIG (reference sequence). V dropped 2 bases and J dropped 3 bases, with 9 bases sitting between them. The CDR3 has 13 amino acids. This CDR3 reads CAWSSGRTDTQYF. DNA of the CDR3: TGTGCCTGGAGTTCTGGGAGGACAGATACGCAGTATTTT. The full variable domain, its missing parts supplied by reference TRBV30 and TRBJ2-3, is SQTIHQWPATLVQPVGSPLSLECTVEGTSNPNLYWYRQAAGRGLQLLFYSVGIGQISSEVPQNLSASRPQDRQFILSSKKLLLSDSGFYLCAWSSGRTDTQYFGPGTRLTVL.

For this clonotype: The junction departs from germline at one end; a sequencing error may be responsible. The V gene is TRBV5-1, the J gene TRBJ1-5; TRBD1 might be the D (5 bases). This CDR3 contains 13 residues. CDR1 and CDR2 from the germline V gene are SGHRS and YFSETQ. The CDR3 bases are TGTGCCAGCAGCCTGGGGGTTAATCAGCCCCAGCATTTT. It translates to CASSLGVNQPQHF.

The chain links TRBV5-6 to TRBJ2-3; possibly TRBD2 for D (5 bases). Trimming left V 6 bases short and J 0 bases short, with 14 bases between. The CDR3 consists of 15 residues. Looked up from germline, CDR1 is SGHDT and CDR2 is YYEEEE. This chain's CDR3 is CASNNLRRSTDTQYF. As DNA, the CDR3 is TGTGCCAGCAACAATTTACGGAGGAGCACAGATACGCAGTATTTT. Full variable domain (missing parts from reference TRBV5-6 and TRBJ2-3): DAGVTQSPTHLIKTRGQQVTLRCSPKSGHDTVSWYQQALGQGPQFIFQYYEEEERQRGNFPDRFSGHQFPNYSSELNVNALLLGDSALYLCASNNLRRSTDTQYFGPGTRLTVL.

This clonotype was observed a few times. This chain links TRBV18 with TRBJ2-1, with TRBD1 matching 7 bases. Germline V lookup: CDR1 KGHSH, CDR2 LQKENI. The J segment lost 2 bases and the V segment lost 6 bases, leaving 7 bases of the junction unmatched. The CDR3 runs to 15 residues. The CDR3 spells CASSPGQVTYNEQFF. CDR3 coding DNA: TGTGCCAGCTCCCCCGGACAGGTAACCTACAATGAGCAGTTCTTC.

The CDR3 sequence: CASSDGGGIAGNEQFF. CDR3 coding DNA: TGTGCCAGCAGTGACGGAGGCGGGATTGCCGGCAATGAGCAGTTCTTC. The V call is TRBV28, the J call TRBJ2-1; D might be TRBD2 (6 bases). CDR1 and CDR2 from the germline V gene are MDHEN and SYDVKM. The V and J ends lost 5 bases and 6 bases respectively, with 20 bases between them. The CDR3 runs to 16 residues.

The CDR3 spells CASSKGTGGSETQYF. The DNA for the CDR3 is TGTGCCAGCAGCAAGGGGACAGGGGGCAGCGAGACCCAGTACTTC. The V gene is TRBV2, the J gene TRBJ2-5, with 12 positions matching TRBD1. Germline-derived CDR1 and CDR2 are SNHLY and FYNNEI. The V gene end was trimmed by 6 bases and the J gene end by 5 bases; junction bases not matched to a gene: 7. CDR3 size: 15 residues.

The genes are TRBV20-1 and TRBJ2-7; D may be TRBD1 (6 bases). The germline V gene encodes CDR1 DFQATT and CDR2 SNEGSKA (reference sequence). This CDR3 is built from 12 residues. V shed 6 bases and J shed 2 bases, with 11 bases lying between them. The CDR3 here is CSAEDRTYEQYF. DNA for the CDR3: TGCAGTGCAGAAGACAGGACCTACGAGCAGTACTTC.

This clonotype has just a few counts. J is TRBJ2-1 and V is TRBV20-1; TRBD2 aligns across 9 bases. Per the germline V gene, CDR1 is DFQATT and CDR2 is SNEGSKA (reference sequence). The CDR3 consists of 15 residues. Trimming removed 2 bases from V and 4 bases from J; junction bases left unmatched: 6. The CDR3 DNA sequence: TGCAGTGCTAGACCCATGCGGGAGGGATACAATGAGCAGTTCTTC. It codes for CSARPMREGYNEQFF.

This clonotype was seen a handful of times. The V and J genes are TRBV4-3 and TRBJ2-7, with D possibly matching TRBD1 (5 bases). This CDR3 is 14 amino acids long. CDR1 and CDR2 (germline): LGHNA, YSLEER. V lost 0 bases to trimming and J lost 3 bases, with 9 bases between them. CDR3 amino acids: CASSQDRVGYEQYF. CDR3 DNA: TGCGCCAGCAGCCAAGACAGGGTGGGCTACGAGCAGTACTTC.

The rearrangement uses TRBV11-2 and TRBJ1-1; D not certain. Per germline, CDR1 SGHAT and CDR2 FQNNGV. The V and J ends lost 9 bases and 4 bases respectively, with 9 bases between them. CDR3 length: 11 amino acids. The CDR3 region is CASWGVTEAFF. DNA for the CDR3: TGTGCCAGTTGGGGTGTCACTGAAGCTTTCTTT.

This chain connects TRBV28 to TRBJ2-1; D may be TRBD2 (5 bases). The germline gives CDR1 MDHEN, CDR2 SYDVKM. CDR3 length: 15 residues. V shed 6 bases and J shed 3 bases, with 15 bases lying between them. The CDR3 DNA reads as TGTGCCAGCAGCCCCCTAAGTGGAGGCTACAATGAGCAGTTCTTC. Translated, it gives CASSPLSGGYNEQFF.

V is TRBV15 and J is TRBJ2-5; D is possibly TRBD1 or TRBD2 (6 bases each). Trimming cost V 0 bases and J 5 bases, with 13 bases left between them. Germline V CDR1 and CDR2: LNHNV, YYDKDF (reference sequence). This CDR3 comprises 15 residues. CDR3 bases: TGTGCCACCAGCAGAGATGTCGGAGGGGGGGAGACCCAGTACTTC. Translation: CATSRDVGGGETQYF.

The CDR3 protein is CASSESGTITYNEQFF. The DNA of the CDR3 is TGTGCCAGCAGTGAATCCGGGACTATTACCTACAATGAGCAGTTCTTC. The V call is TRBV28, the J call TRBJ2-1; TRBD2 matches at 7 bases. Germline loops: CDR1 MDHEN, CDR2 SYDVKM. The CDR3 is 16 residues long. Trimming at V came to 5 bases and at J to 2 bases, leaving 9 bases not matched to a gene.

The chain recombines TRBV30 with TRBJ2-1; D is unresolved. The CDR3 has 11 amino acids. Trimming stripped 3 bases from V and 10 bases from J, with 10 bases between. Per germline, CDR1 GTSNPN and CDR2 SVGIG (reference sequence). CDR3: CAWREQTEQFF. CDR3 nucleotide sequence: TGTGCCTGGAGGGAGCAGACCGAGCAGTTCTTC.

The CDR3 here is CASSQQVNEQFF. The CDR3 nucleotides read TGTGCCAGCAGCCAACAGGTCAATGAGCAGTTCTTC. The V and J genes are TRBV7-9 and TRBJ2-1; TRBD1 might be the D (5 bases). The CDR3 length is 12 residues. CDR1 and CDR2 (germline): SEHNR, FQNEAQ (reference sequence). The V end lost 5 bases, the J end lost 6 bases, and 8 bases lay between the germline ends.

V usage is TRBV24-1 and J usage is TRBJ2-7; TRBD1 matches 9 bases. The J segment lost 1 base and the V segment lost 1 base, leaving 10 bases of the junction unmatched. From germline, CDR1 is KGHDR and CDR2 SFDVKD. This CDR3 comprises 18 residues. DNA for the CDR3: TGTGCCACCAGTGATTTTCCTCACCGCGGGACAGGGTCCTACGAGCAGTACTTC. As protein: CATSDFPHRGTGSYEQYF.

The chain has TRBV13 and TRBJ2-7; 10 bases fit TRBD2. CDR3 length: 15 residues. V lost 5 bases and J lost 5; bases outside the gene matches: 9. CDR1 PRHDT and CDR2 FYEKMQ come from the germline V gene (reference sequence). CDR3 bases: TGTGCCAGCAGCCCGCCAGCGGGAGGGTTCCACGAGCAGTACTTC. Protein product: CASSPPAGGFHEQYF.

The DNA for the CDR3 is TGTGCCAGCAGCAATCTAGCGGGAGGGTTCCACAATGAGCAGTTCTTC. It yields the protein CASSNLAGGFHNEQFF. This chain joins TRBV3-1 and TRBJ2-1, with TRBD2 identical over 12 bases. The CDR3 runs 16 residues. V trimming: 5 bases; J trimming: 5 bases; junction bases outside the gene matches: 7. CDR1 and CDR2 (germline): LGHDT, YNNKEL (reference sequence).

The CDR3 reads CASSSMRTYEQYF. DNA of the CDR3: TGTGCCAGCAGTTCTATGCGGACCTACGAGCAGTACTTC. This chain connects TRBV6-2 or TRBV6-3 to TRBJ2-7; D not certain. Germline-derived CDR1 and CDR2 are MNHEY and SVGEGT. The CDR3 has 13 residues. V gave up 4 bases and J gave up 2 bases, with 9 bases separating them.

The chain links TRBV10-3 to TRBJ1-1; no definite D call. Germline CDR1 reads ENHRY; CDR2 reads SYGVKD. With 8 bases removed from V and 8 bases from J, the gap between germline ends came to 12 bases. The CDR3 is 11 residues long. CDR3: CAIGRDNEAFF. CDR3 DNA sequence: TGTGCCATCGGGAGAGACAACGAAGCTTTCTTT.

V usage is TRBV27 and J usage is TRBJ2-1, with 11 bases fitting TRBD2. J gave up 6 bases and V 4 bases, and 2 bases lay outside the gene matches. The CDR3 has 14 amino acids. Germline assignment: CDR1 MNHEY and CDR2 SMNVEV (reference sequence). The CDR3 is CASSWLAGGNEQFF. The CDR3 DNA reads TGTGCCAGCAGTTGGCTAGCGGGGGGCAATGAGCAGTTCTTC.

The chain is built from TRBV7-2 and TRBJ2-1; no clear D gene. The CDR3 is made up of 16 amino acids. Germline assignment: CDR1 SGHTA and CDR2 FQGNSA. Trimming removed 1 base from V and 2 bases from J, with 12 bases in between. The CDR3 region has the DNA TGTGCCAGCAGCTTAGTAGCACCGACCACCTACAATGAGCAGTTCTTC. Amino acids: CASSLVAPTTYNEQFF.

V is TRBV5-1 and J is TRBJ2-1, with TRBD1 as a possible D gene (5 bases). Trimming shortened V by 2 bases and J by 8 bases, and 14 bases separated the two germline ends. The CDR3 runs to 14 residues. Looked up from germline, CDR1 is SGHRS and CDR2 is YFSETQ. This chain's CDR3 is CASSLRFGADEQFF. CDR3 nucleotides: TGCGCCAGCAGCTTACGGTTTGGGGCGGATGAGCAGTTCTTC.